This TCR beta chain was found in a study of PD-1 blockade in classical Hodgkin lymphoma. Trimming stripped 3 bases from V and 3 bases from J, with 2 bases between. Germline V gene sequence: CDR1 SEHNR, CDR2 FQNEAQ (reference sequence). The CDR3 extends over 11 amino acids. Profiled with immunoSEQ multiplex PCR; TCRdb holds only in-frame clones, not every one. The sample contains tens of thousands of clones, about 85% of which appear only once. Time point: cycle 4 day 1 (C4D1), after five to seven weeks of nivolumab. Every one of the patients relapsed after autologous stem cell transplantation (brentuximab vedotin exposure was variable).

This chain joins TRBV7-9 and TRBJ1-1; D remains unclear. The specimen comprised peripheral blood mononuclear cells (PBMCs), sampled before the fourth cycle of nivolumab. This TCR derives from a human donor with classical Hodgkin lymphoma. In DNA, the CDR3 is TGTGCCAGCAGCTTTTACACTGAAGCTTTCTTT. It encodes CASSFYTEAFF.